These 13 T cell receptor beta chains share one sample of origin, sequenced in a study of T cells after yellow fever vaccination. TCRdb analysed the 5' RACE reads with MiXCR anew, one entry per CDR3 protein. The repertoire includes roughly 310,000 distinct CDR3 sequences, around 3.6% of them detected once, and 20% to 25% sits in the top ten. The specimen comprised PBMCs, sampled on the day of the yellow fever booster vaccination. These TCRs come from a man aged 18-30 years who received the YFV17D yellow fever vaccine.

This clonotype was recorded many times. DNA for the CDR3: TGCGCCAGCAGCTATTACAGGGAAACCGGGGAGCTGTTTTTT. Translated, it gives CASSYYRETGELFF. The V call is TRBV5-1, the J call TRBJ2-2; tentatively, D is TRBD1 (6 bases). The CDR3 spans 14 residues. Trimming shortened V by 3 bases and J by 5 bases, and 11 bases separated the two germline ends. Germline V gives CDR1 SGHRS, CDR2 YFSETQ.

This clonotype has ten or more counts. The chain has TRBV3-1 and TRBJ2-4, with D uncertain. CDR1 and CDR2 (germline): LGHDT, YNNKEL (reference sequence). Between the trimmed V and J ends, which lost 0 bases and 10 bases, there was a span of 13 bases. This CDR3 has 14 amino acids. The CDR3 loop reads CASSQDLGSRIQYF. CDR3 nucleotides: TGTGCCAGCAGCCAAGACCTAGGGTCTCGGATTCAGTACTTC.

The V gene is TRBV7-3, the J gene TRBJ1-6, with no clear D. Germline lookup yields CDR1 SGHTA and CDR2 FQGTGA. The length of the CDR3 is 16 residues. V lost 0 bases to trimming and J lost 7 bases, with 13 bases between them. CDR3: CASSLTPPGTNSPLHF. Written as DNA, the CDR3 is TGTGCCAGCAGCTTAACCCCTCCGGGTACGAATTCACCCCTCCACTTT.

On this clonotype itself: This could be a read error, since a much larger clone is one nucleotide away. The rearrangement links TRBV6-5 to TRBJ2-1, with a tentative D call TRBD1 (6 bases). The CDR3 extends over 16 amino acids. Between the trimmed V and J ends, which lost 0 bases and 13 bases, there was a span of 22 bases. Germline V lookup: CDR1 MNHEY, CDR2 SVGAGI. This chain's CDR3 is CASSYSPDRKGETQFF. Here the CDR3 DNA reads TGTGCCAGCAGTTACTCCCCGGACAGAAAGGGGGAGACCCAGTTCTTC.

In this sample, this clonotype turned up many times. The chain has TRBV4-1 and TRBJ2-7; perhaps TRBD1 as D (6 bases). The length of the CDR3 is 15 residues. CDR1 is MGHRA, CDR2 YSYEKL, per germline. The V gene lost 0 bases and the J gene lost 6 bases, with 15 bases spanning the gap. The CDR3 bases are TGCGCCAGCAGCCAAGAGAACAGGGTCGGTGGCGAGCAGTACTTC. Its protein product is CASSQENRVGGEQYF.

For this clonotype: The junction departs from germline at one end; a sequencing error may be responsible. The chain links TRBV3-1 to TRBJ1-1, with 9 bases matching TRBD1. Germline V CDR1 and CDR2: LGHDT, YNNKEL (reference sequence). The CDR3 is made up of 11 amino acids. CDR3 protein: CASSQAGQGLF. CDR3 coding DNA: TGTGCCAGCAGCCAAGCCGGACAGGGGCTATTT.

The table lists this clonotype with many counts. The V call is TRBV6-5, the J call TRBJ2-3, with 10 nucleotides matching TRBD2. The length of the CDR3 is 17 residues. The germline CDR1 and CDR2 sequences are MNHEY and SVGAGI. V was clipped by 0 bases and J by 2 bases; unmatched bases: 5. The CDR3 here is CASSYSTGLAATDTQYF. The CDR3 bases are TGTGCCAGCAGTTACTCGACCGGACTAGCGGCCACAGATACGCAGTATTTT.

This clonotype showed up just a few times. The J gene is TRBJ2-7, the V gene TRBV5-1; the match to TRBD1 covers 9 bases. The CDR3 extends over 15 amino acids. Germline CDR1 and CDR2: SGHRS and YFSETQ. The junction had 4 bases not matched to a gene; V was cut back by 3 bases and J by 0 bases. The CDR3: CASSWGDRDSYEQYV. The CDR3 DNA reads as TGCGCCAGCAGCTGGGGGGACAGGGACTCCTACGAGCAGTACGTC.

The rearrangement uses TRBV25-1 and TRBJ2-7, with 7 positions matching TRBD1. CDR3 length: 14 residues. Trimming cost V 5 bases and J 3 bases; bases outside gene matches: 7. Germline CDR1 is MGHDK and CDR2 is SYGVNS. The CDR3 coding sequence is TGTGCCAGCAGTTCCCTGGCAGGGGGCTACGAGCAGTACGTC. It translates to CASSSLAGGYEQYV.

This clonotype has only a few counts. The V and J genes are TRBV7-2 and TRBJ2-7; D may correspond to TRBD1 or TRBD2 (5 bases each). The CDR3 consists of 16 residues. CDR1 and CDR2 from the germline V gene are SGHTA and FQGNSA. V shed 3 bases and J shed 0 bases, with 15 bases lying between them. The CDR3 DNA reads TGTGCCAGCAGCTTGGACACCCGAGGGAGCTCCTACGAGCAGTACTTC. This gives the protein CASSLDTRGSSYEQYF.

J is TRBJ1-5 and V is TRBV20-1, with TRBD1 matching 11 bases. Per the germline V gene, CDR1 is DFQATT and CDR2 is SNEGSKA (reference sequence). V shed 1 base and J 2 bases; nucleotides not matched to a gene: 7. The CDR3 contains 17 residues. The CDR3 spells CSARVDRGPQGNQPQHF. In DNA form, the CDR3 reads TGCAGTGCTAGAGTGGACAGGGGGCCTCAAGGCAATCAGCCCCAGCATTTT.

This clonotype was seen only a few times. CDR3 DNA: TGCGCCAGCTCGGAGCGGGGGCCAGGCACAGATACGCAGTATTTT. It encodes CASSERGPGTDTQYF. The chain joins TRBV23-1 to TRBJ2-3, with TRBD2 identical over 8 bases. TRBV23-1 is flagged as an ORF with uncertain function. The CDR3 runs 15 residues. After removal of 8 bases from V and 1 base from J, the junction contained 8 bases not matched to a gene.

The V call is TRBV7-8, the J call TRBJ1-5; no firm D call. The CDR3 consists of 14 residues. Looked up from germline, CDR1 is SGHVS and CDR2 is FQNEAQ. Deletions cut 6 bases from V and 6 bases from J, with 15 bases between. CDR3 residues: CASSPSAGSQPQHF. The CDR3 nucleotides read TGTGCCAGCAGTCCTTCGGCGGGGAGTCAGCCCCAGCATTTT.